The rows below give T cell receptor beta chains drawn from one sample of a study of tumor and adjacent non-tumor tissue in lung cancer. One entry per CDR3 protein results from TCRdb running MiXCR on the multiplex PCR reads. The sample includes roughly 67,000 distinct CDR3 sequences, almost 60% of them seen just once. The sequenced sample was lung tumor tissue. These receptors all stem from a middle-aged man with non-small cell lung cancer. Each CDR3 is given with its conserved first and last residue. A D gene is named only where the DNA matches it firmly. For some rows the clone size is stated as once, few or many, or as a class when expanded; others skip it.

j_call d_call clone_size v_call cdr3_nt cdr3_aa
TRBJ2-7 TRBD2 - TRBV20-1 TGCAGTGCTAGAGACGGACTAGCGTACGAGCGGTACTTC CSARDGLAYERYF
TRBJ2-3 - - TRBV11-3 TGTACCAGCAGCCTCGGAACTAGTGGGAGAGACGATACGCAGTATTTT CTSSLGTSGRDDTQYF
TRBJ2-1 - many TRBV10-1 TGCGCCAGCAATTCGGGACACAGTAAGGGAAATGAGCAGTTCTTC CASNSGHSKGNEQFF
TRBJ2-7 - - TRBV20-1 TGCAGTACTACTCTCCCCATAGGAGGATTTTACGAGCAGTACTTC CSTTLPIGGFYEQYF
TRBJ2-5 TRBD1 - TRBV29-1 TGCAGCGTTATGGCCGGGACAGGGTACAATGAGCAATACTTC CSVMAGTGYNEQYF
TRBJ2-1 - - TRBV6-6 TGTGCCAGCGGGCAGTTAAAATTTAATGAGCAGTTCTTC CASGQLKFNEQFF
TRBJ2-1 TRBD1 - TRBV4-1 TGCGCTAGCAGCCAAGGTCTAAGGGGACAGGGATACAATGAGCAGTTCTTC CASSQGLRGQGYNEQFF
TRBJ2-7 - many TRBV5-6 TGTGCCAGCAGCTCTACACGCGAGCAGTACTTC CASSSTREQYF
TRBJ2-1 - - TRBV11-3 TGTGCCAGCACCCACCAGAGCTCCTACAATGAGCAGTTCTTC CASTHQSSYNEQFF
TRBJ1-5 - - TRBV28 TGTGCCTGCAGTTTAGTAGGTTGTGCGAGCAATCAGCCCCAGCATTTT CACSLVGCASNQPQHF
TRBJ2-3 - few TRBV6-6 TGTGCCAGCAACAGGGATGGCACAAATACGCAGTATTTT CASNRDGTNTQYF
TRBJ2-3 TRBD1 - TRBV5-1 TGCGCCAGCAGCTTGGGGGGGACAGGCCCTAGGGCGCAGTATTTT CASSLGGTGPRAQYF
TRBJ2-2 TRBD2 - TRBV11-2 TGTGCCAACAGCTTAGTGCGGGGGGCAAAAACCGGGGAGCTGTTATTT CANSLVRGAKTGELLF
TRBJ2-3 - - TRBV29-1 TGCAGCGTTGTTGGGTGGGGCGCAGTAGATGCGCAGTATTTT CSVVGWGAVDAQYF
TRBJ2-7 - - TRBV24-1 TGTCCCTTTTTTCAGAGCCCCTACGAGCAGTACTTC CPFFQSPYEQYF
TRBJ1-5 TRBD1 - TRBV29-1 TGCAGCGTTTCGGGACAGGGGAGAGATCAGTCCCAGCATTTT CSVSGQGRDQSQHF
TRBJ2-5 - many TRBV4-1 TGCGCCAGCAGCCGAGTAGCTTTGGGGGGCCAAGAGACCCAGTACTTC CASSRVALGGQETQYF
TRBJ1-5 TRBD1 - TRBV20-1 TGCAGTGCGCCCCGACAGGGGAGAGAAGGGAATCAACCCCAGCATTTT CSAPRQGREGNQPQHF
TRBJ1-1 - - TRBV28 TGTGCCAGCGGGACCCAGGGTTCTCGCACTGAAGCTTTCTTT CASGTQGSRTEAFF
TRBJ1-3 - - TRBV5-1 TGCGCCAGCAGCTTGGGCGCGCCCGGGGGAAACACCATATATTTT CASSLGAPGGNTIYF
TRBJ1-2 - once TRBV12-3/TRBV12-4 TGTGCCAGCACCCCCCCGACAGTCTATGACTACACCTTC CASTPPTVYDYTF
TRBJ1-1 - - TRBV11-2 TGTGCCAGCAGCTCGTACAGGGCTGGAGCTCCCTTT CASSSYRAGAPF
TRBJ2-2 TRBD1 many TRBV29-1 TGCAGCGTCATACAGGGGACGGTGAACACCGGGGAGCTGTTTTTT CSVIQGTVNTGELFF
TRBJ2-1 - - TRBV7-9 TGTGCCAGCAGCTTAGGGGCCTACAATGAGCAGTTCTTC CASSLGAYNEQFF
TRBJ2-7 TRBD2 - TRBV6-1 TGTGCCGGCAGTGCCCCTAGCGGGGCCCACGAGCAGTACTTC CAGSAPSGAHEQYF
TRBJ1-6 TRBD1 - TRBV10-3 TGTGTTATCAGTGAGTCGCAGGGGGAGGGCAATTCACCCCTCCACTTT CVISESQGEGNSPLHF
TRBJ1-6 - - TRBV30 TGTGCCTCTAGTGTACGCGTGGGGTCCCTTGGTTCACCCCTCCATTTT CASSVRVGSLGSPLHF
TRBJ2-1 - - TRBV29-1 TGCAGGGTTGAAGGTACAGGCCGCGGGGATGAGCAGTTTTTC CRVEGTGRGDEQFF
TRBJ2-7 TRBD1 few TRBV13 TGTGCCAGCAGCCCCGGGACAGGAACCTACGAGCAGTACTTC CASSPGTGTYEQYF
TRBJ2-5 - - TRBV5-1 TGCGCCAGCAGCTTGGTTATGGTCGAAGAGACCCAGTACTTC CASSLVMVEETQYF
TRBJ2-3 - - TRBV10-3 TGTTCCATCAGTGAGCGAGATACGCTGTATTTT CSISERDTLYF
TRBJ2-7 - - TRBV11-2 TGTGCCAGCAGCCCAGCCGGGACCCTTCAGTACTTC CASSPAGTLQYF
TRBJ2-3 - - TRBV5-1 TGCGCCAGCAGCCTCCAGGGGTTCGCTAGCACAGATACGCAGTATTTT CASSLQGFASTDTQYF
TRBJ2-3 - - TRBV29-1 TGCAGCGTTGAACCGGGTTGTGCCCCAGTTACGCAGTATTTT CSVEPGCAPVTQYF
TRBJ1-2 - many TRBV4-2 TGTGCCAGCAGCCCGGGGTGGAACTATGGCTACACCTTC CASSPGWNYGYTF
TRBJ1-1 TRBD1 few TRBV11-3 TGTGCCAGCAGCGGGACAGACGCTGAAGCTTTCTTT CASSGTDAEAFF
TRBJ1-1 - - TRBV11-3 TGTGCCAGCAGCGTCAATTCTGCCCTGAGCACTGAAGCTTTCTTT CASSVNSALSTEAFF